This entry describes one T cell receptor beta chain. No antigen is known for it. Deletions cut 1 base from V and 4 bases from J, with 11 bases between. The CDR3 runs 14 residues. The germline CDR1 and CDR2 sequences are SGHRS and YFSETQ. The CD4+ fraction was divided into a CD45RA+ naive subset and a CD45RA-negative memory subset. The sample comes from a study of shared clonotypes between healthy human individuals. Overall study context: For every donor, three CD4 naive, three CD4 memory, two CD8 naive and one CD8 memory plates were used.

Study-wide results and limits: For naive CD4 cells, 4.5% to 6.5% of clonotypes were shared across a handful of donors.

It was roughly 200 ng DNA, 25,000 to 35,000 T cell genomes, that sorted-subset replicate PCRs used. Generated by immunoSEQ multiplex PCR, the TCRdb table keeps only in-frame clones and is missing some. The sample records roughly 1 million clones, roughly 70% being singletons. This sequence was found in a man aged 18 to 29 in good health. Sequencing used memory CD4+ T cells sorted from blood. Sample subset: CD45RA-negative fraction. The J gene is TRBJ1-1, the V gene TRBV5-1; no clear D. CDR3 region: CASSLNNWGTEAFF. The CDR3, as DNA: TGCGCCAGCAGCTTGAACAACTGGGGCACTGAAGCTTTCTTT.